Following are 3 T cell receptor beta chains from one sample sequenced in a study of blood T cell repertoires in COVID-19. Here immunoSEQ multiplex PCR was the method, and the copy in TCRdb shows in-frame clones only, minus some. The table has over 350,000 clones, 86% seen once. Input material: peripheral blood. The source is a woman in her thirties with active or convalescent COVID-19.

The rearrangement uses TRBV6-4 and TRBJ2-1; tentative D call: TRBD2 (6 bases). The CDR3 has 17 residues. Trimming pared 1 base from V and 0 bases from J, leaving 13 bases between. Germline lookup yields CDR1 MRHNA and CDR2 SNTAGT. CDR3 region: CASSDYLTRSSYNEQFF. The CDR3 DNA is TGTGCCAGCAGTGACTACCTGACTAGGTCCTCCTACAATGAGCAGTTCTTC.

DNA for the CDR3: TGTGCCAGCAGCTTAGGATCTGGCCGAGAAGCTTTCTTT. Amino acid sequence: CASSLGSGREAFF. The gene calls are TRBV11-3 and TRBJ1-1; D remains unclear. CDR1 is SGHNT and CDR2 is YENEEA in the germline V gene. Trimming removed 1 base at V and 8 bases at J, with 11 bases between. This CDR3 contains 13 residues.

This clone showed up just once. The rearrangement links TRBV6-6 to TRBJ1-1, with a weak D call TRBD1 (5 bases). Germline V lookup: CDR1 MNHNY, CDR2 SVGAGI (reference sequence). V gave up 4 bases and J gave up 5 bases, with 14 bases separating them. The CDR3 covers 14 residues. The CDR3: CASSLQAAGTEAFF. The CDR3, as DNA: TGTGCCAGCAGTTTACAGGCGGCGGGGACTGAAGCTTTCTTT.